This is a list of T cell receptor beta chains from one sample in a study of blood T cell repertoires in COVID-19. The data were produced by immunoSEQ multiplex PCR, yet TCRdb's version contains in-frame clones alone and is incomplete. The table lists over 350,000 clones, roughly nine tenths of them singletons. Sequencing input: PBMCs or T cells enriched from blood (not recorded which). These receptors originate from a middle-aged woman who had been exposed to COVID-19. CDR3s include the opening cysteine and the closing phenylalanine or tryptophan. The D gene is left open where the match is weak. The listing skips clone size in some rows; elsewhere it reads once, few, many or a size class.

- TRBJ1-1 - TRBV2 TGTGCCAGCACGCGGGGGGGCAGAATCACTGAAGCTTTCTTT CASTRGGRITEAFF
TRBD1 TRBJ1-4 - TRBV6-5 TGTGCCAGCGGCACGGGGACAGGGGCTGAAAAACTGTTTTTT CASGTGTGAEKLFF
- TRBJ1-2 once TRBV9 TGTGCCAGCACAGCACAGAACTATGGCTACACCTTC CASTAQNYGYTF
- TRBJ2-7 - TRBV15 TGTGCCACCAGCAGGACGGGACTCGCTGTGGGCTACGAGCAGTACTTC CATSRTGLAVGYEQYF
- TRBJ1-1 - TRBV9 TGTGCCAGCAGCCCGCAGGGTGACACTGAAGCTTTCTTT CASSPQGDTEAFF
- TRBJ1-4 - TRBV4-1 TGCGCCAGCAGCCAAGGGTTCGGGTCGGGGAATGAAAAACTGTTTTTT CASSQGFGSGNEKLFF
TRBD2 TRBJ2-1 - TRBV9 TGTGCCAGCAGCGTAGATCTGCCGGGACTAGCGGCCCAAAGTCGGCACAATGAGCAGTTCTTC CASSVDLPGLAAQSRHNEQFF
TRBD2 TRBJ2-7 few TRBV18 TGTGCCAGCTCACCGTTTACTAGCGGCTACGAGCAGTACTTC CASSPFTSGYEQYF
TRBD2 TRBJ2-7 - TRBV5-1 TGCGCCAGCAGCTTACGGACTAGCGGGAGTAGCGAGCAGTACTTC CASSLRTSGSSEQYF
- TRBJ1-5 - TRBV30 TGTGCCTGGAGTTCGGTAGGGGACAATCAGCCCCAGCATTTT CAWSSVGDNQPQHF
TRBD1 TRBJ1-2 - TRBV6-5 TGTGCCAGCAGCCTCGAGGGGGCGAGGGGCTACACCTTC CASSLEGARGYTF
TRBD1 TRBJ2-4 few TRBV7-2 TGTGCCAGCAGCCCTGGGGGGACAGGGAGGTACATTCAGTACTTC CASSPGGTGRYIQYF
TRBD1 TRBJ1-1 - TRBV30 TGTGCCTGGAGTGTAAGGGGGCGGGGTTACACTGAAGCTTTCTTT CAWSVRGRGYTEAFF
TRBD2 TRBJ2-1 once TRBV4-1 TGCGCCAGCAGCCAATATAGCGGGGCCTACAATGAGCAGTTCTTC CASSQYSGAYNEQFF
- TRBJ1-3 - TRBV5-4 TGTGCCAGCAAGGGAGATGGAAACACCATATATTTT CASKGDGNTIYF
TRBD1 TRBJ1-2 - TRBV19 TGTGCCAGCCGACAGGGGGCAAGTTCCTACACCTTC CASRQGASSYTF
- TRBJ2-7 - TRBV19 TGTGCCAGTAGCCTCGGGTACGAGCAGTACTTC CASSLGYEQYF
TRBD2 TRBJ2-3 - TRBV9 TGTGCCAGCAGCCCTAGGACTAGAGGGCGCACAGATACGCAGTATTTT CASSPRTRGRTDTQYF
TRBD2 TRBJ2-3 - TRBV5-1 TGCGCCAGCAGCCCACTTCCGACTAGCAGGGCTGGCGATACGCAGTATTTT CASSPLPTSRAGDTQYF
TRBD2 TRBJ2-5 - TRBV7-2 TGTGCCAGCAGCTCGGGACTAGCGCCGTACCAAGAGACCCAGTACTTC CASSSGLAPYQETQYF
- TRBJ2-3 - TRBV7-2 TGTGCCAGCAGCTTAGGGATGGGGGGGCGGACAGATACGCAGTATTTT CASSLGMGGRTDTQYF
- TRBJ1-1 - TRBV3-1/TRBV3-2 TGTGCCAGCAGCCAGGCCCCCGGACAGAAAAACACTGAAGCTTTCTTT CASSQAPGQKNTEAFF
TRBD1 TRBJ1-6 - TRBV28 TGTGCCAGCTCAGGGGGCTACGGAAATTCACCCCTCCACTTT CASSGGYGNSPLHF
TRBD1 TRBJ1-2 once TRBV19 TGTGCTTCATACGGGACAGGGAGGAACTATGGCTACACCTTC CASYGTGRNYGYTF
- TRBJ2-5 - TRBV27 TGTGCCAGCAGTTTTAGAGAGACCCAGTACTTC CASSFRETQYF
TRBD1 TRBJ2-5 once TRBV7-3 TGTGCCAGCAGCTCAGGACAGGGCGGTCCCTCTAAAATGGAGACCCAGTACTTC CASSSGQGGPSKMETQYF